This T cell receptor beta chain was sequenced in a study of blood T cell repertoires in COVID-19. This CDR3 is 11 amino acids long. The ends were cut back, 8 bases at V and 3 bases at J, with 8 bases in the middle. Per germline, CDR1 MDHEN and CDR2 SYDVKM. Authors' data handling: Amplifying reference gene primers gave estimates of nucleated cell counts. Assay used: immunoSEQ multiplex PCR; TCRdb lists only in-frame clones, some missing. The V and J calls and clone size come from that table; D and trimming were worked out from the DNA. The table lists under 200,000 clones, over 70% of them singletons. This sequence originates from a middle-aged woman with acute COVID-19. Sequencing was carried out using PBMCs or T cells enriched from blood (not recorded which). J is TRBJ2-7 and V is TRBV28, with D possibly matching TRBD2 (5 bases). CDR3 sequence: CASSEGYEQYF. CDR3 DNA: TGTGCCAGCTCTGAGGGCTACGAGCAGTACTTC. Filled out from reference TRBV28 and TRBJ2-7, the complete variable domain reads DVKVTQSSRYLVKRTGEKVFLECVQDMDHENMFWYRQDPGLGLRLIYFSYDVKMKEKGDIPEGYSVSREKKERFSLILESASTNQTSMYLCASSEGYEQYFGPGTRLTVT.